This T cell receptor (beta chain) was obtained from a study of control samples from healthy donors and cancer patients. V shed 2 bases and J shed 2 bases, with 10 bases lying between them. Germline loops: CDR1 MNHNS, CDR2 SASEGT. This CDR3 is 14 amino acids long. Using immunoSEQ multiplex PCR, the repertoire was profiled, and TCRdb retains in-frame clones only, with some absent. This repertoire shows roughly 220,000 clones, around 94% found once; its top ten account for around 1.5%. The source material was blood. The sequence derives from a man aged 50 to 59 in good health. The V gene is TRBV6-1, the J gene TRBJ2-7; D gene unclear. The CDR3, as DNA: TGTGCCAGCAGTGAACGCGGTCACCCCTACGAGCAGTACTTC. Translated, it gives CASSERGHPYEQYF.